This T cell receptor beta chain derives from a study of CXCR3-negative and CXCR3-positive naive CD8 T cells. Regarding the study as a whole: Memory CD8+ cells showed much lower diversity, while both naive subsets displayed comparably high diversity. Naive CXCR3-positive cells had TRB CDR3s more hydrophobic than those of CXCR3-negative naive cells.

Notes on this clonotype: No antigen is known for it.

Those CD8+ T cells considered naive were CD45RO-CCR7+CD27+CD95-. Germline values: CDR1 SGHVS, CDR2 FNYEAQ. The CDR3 contains 15 residues. Preparation of TRB cDNA libraries relied on 5' RACE carrying UMI labels. TCRdb reprocessed the 5' RACE reads, with one entry per CDR3 protein and no DNA. The sample shows 85,000 to 90,000 distinct CDR3 sequences, and less than 0.85% sits with its ten largest clones. What was sequenced was naive CXCR3+ CD8+ T cells from blood. Subset indicated: CD45RO-CCR7+CD27+CD95- naive CD8+ T cells expressing CXCR3 (TNR3+). The receptor's source is a human donor in good health. Some clones in this sample may be carry-over from other donors' samples. This chain joins TRBV7-6 and TRBJ2-7; TCRdb returns TRBD2, unconfirmable since there is no DNA. This CDR3 is CASSLGGGMTYEQYF.